This T cell receptor (beta chain) is from a study of cytomegalovirus exposure and HLA in healthy donors. Study results and caveats: Many donors carried some public TCRs, although rarity characterized most TCR sequences. Sequencing artifact likely explains a cluster of highly shared sequence variants. Several of the most significant clusters were apparently associated with common viral pathogens in a later analysis.

Use of 60 Vbeta and 13 Jbeta primers characterized the PCR. Assay used: immunoSEQ multiplex PCR; TCRdb lists only in-frame clones, some missing. The sample holds around 180,000 clones, 60% to 85% seen once. The CDR3 sequence is 13 residues long. CDR1 is MNHEY, CDR2 SVGAGI, per germline. After removal of 6 bases from V and 4 bases from J, the junction contained 2 bases not matched to a gene. Concerning this clone: Its specificity is not known.

This sequence was found in a woman in her thirties or forties in good health and CMV-seronegative. The genes are TRBV6-5 and TRBJ2-5; TRBD2 aligns across 10 bases. Sequenced sample: PBMCs. CDR3 DNA: TGTGCCAGCAGGAGCGGGGGGGGAGAGACCCAGTACTTC. Protein: CASRSGGGETQYF.